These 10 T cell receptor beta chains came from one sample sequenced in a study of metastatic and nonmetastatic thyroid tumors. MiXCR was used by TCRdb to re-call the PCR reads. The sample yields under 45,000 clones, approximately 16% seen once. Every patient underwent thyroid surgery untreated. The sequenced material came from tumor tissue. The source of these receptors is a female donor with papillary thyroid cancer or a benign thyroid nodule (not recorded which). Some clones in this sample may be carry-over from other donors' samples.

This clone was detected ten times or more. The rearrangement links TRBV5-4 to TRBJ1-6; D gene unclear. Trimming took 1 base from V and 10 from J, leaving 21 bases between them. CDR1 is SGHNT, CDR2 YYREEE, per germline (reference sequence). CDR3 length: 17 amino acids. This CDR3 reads CASSLRSPPGVGSPLHF. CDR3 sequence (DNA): TGTGCCAGCAGCTTGCGGAGTCCCCCTGGCGTTGGGTCACCCCTCCACTTT.

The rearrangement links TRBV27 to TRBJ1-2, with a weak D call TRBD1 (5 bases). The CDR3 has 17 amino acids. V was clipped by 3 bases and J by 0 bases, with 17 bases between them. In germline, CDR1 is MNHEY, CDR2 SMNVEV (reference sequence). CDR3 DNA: TGTGCCAGCAGTTTTAGGGGAGACGGGAAAGCTAACTATGGCTACACCTTC. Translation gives CASSFRGDGKANYGYTF.

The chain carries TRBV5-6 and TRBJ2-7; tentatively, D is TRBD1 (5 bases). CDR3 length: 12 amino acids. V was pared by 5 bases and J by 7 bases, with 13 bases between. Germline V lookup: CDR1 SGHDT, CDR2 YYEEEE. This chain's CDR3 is CASRSQGGEQYF. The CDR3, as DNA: TGTGCCAGCAGGTCTCAGGGCGGAGAGCAGTACTTC.

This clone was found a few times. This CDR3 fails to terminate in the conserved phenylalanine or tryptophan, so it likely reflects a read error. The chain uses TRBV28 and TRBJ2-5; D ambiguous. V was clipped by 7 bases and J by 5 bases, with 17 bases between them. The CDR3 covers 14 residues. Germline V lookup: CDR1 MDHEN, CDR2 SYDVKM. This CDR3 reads CASIDISWGETQYS. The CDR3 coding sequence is TGTGCCAGCATCGACATCTCCTGGGGTGAGACCCAGTACTCC.

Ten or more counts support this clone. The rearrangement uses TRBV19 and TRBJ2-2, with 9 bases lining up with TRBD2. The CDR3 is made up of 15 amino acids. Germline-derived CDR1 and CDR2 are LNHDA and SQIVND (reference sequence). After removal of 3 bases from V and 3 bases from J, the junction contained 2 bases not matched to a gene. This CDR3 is CASSILAGYTGELFF. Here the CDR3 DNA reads TGTGCCAGTAGTATCCTAGCGGGGTACACCGGGGAGCTGTTTTTT.

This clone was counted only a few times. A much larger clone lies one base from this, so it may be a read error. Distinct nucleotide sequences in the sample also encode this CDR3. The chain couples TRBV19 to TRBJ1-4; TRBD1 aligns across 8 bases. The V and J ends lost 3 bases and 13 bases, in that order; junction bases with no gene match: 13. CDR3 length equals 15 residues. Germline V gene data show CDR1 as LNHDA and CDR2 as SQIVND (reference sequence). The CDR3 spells CASSMGGTGGFGLFF. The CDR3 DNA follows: TGTGCCAGTAGTATGGGTGGGACAGGTGGCTTCGGACTGTTTTTT.

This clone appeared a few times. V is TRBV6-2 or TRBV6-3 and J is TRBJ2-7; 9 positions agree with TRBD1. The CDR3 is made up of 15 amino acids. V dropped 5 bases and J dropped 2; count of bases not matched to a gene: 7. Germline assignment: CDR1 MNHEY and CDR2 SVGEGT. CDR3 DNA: TGTGCCAGCAGTCTCCGACAGGGGGTGACCTACGAGCAGTACTTC. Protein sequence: CASSLRQGVTYEQYF.

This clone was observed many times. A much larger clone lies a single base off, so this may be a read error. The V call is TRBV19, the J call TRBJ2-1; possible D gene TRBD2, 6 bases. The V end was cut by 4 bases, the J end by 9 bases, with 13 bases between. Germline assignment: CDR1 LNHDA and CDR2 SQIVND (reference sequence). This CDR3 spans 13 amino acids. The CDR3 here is CASSTRRGTEQFF. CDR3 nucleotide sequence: TGTGCCAGTAGTACCCGCCGGGGGACTGAGCAGTTCTTC.

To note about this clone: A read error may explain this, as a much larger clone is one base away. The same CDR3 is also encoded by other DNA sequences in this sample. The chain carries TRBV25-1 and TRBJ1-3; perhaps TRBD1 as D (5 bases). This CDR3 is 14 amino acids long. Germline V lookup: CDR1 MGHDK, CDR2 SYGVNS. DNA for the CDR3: TGTGCCAGTAGTGACAGCCGCTCTGGAAACACCATATATTTT. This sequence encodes CASSDSRSGNTIYF.

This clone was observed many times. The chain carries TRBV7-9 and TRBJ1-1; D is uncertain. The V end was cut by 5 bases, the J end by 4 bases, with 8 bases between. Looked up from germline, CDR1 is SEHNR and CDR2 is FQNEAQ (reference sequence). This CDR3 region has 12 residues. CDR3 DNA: TGTGCCAGCAGCGCGTTGGGCACTGAAGCTTTCTTT. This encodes CASSALGTEAFF.